A selection of T cell receptor beta chains follows, all from one sample in a study of neurological immune-mediated disorders. Using its own MiXCR run on the 5' RACE reads, TCRdb lists one record per CDR3 protein. The sample lists 53,000 or so distinct CDR3 sequences; roughly an eighth were seen once. The sequenced material came from PBMCs. These receptors all come from a woman aged 55-70 years with HTLV-1-associated myelopathy (HAM/TSP). The CDR3 runs from the conserved cysteine through the conserved F or W. For some rows the clone size is stated as once, few or many, or as a class when expanded; others skip it.

j_call cdr3_length clone_size v_call cdr3_aa
TRBJ2-1 14 - TRBV20-1 CSIVTAIAGDEQFF
TRBJ1-2 12 many TRBV28 CASSYPSEGYTF
TRBJ2-7 14 many TRBV3-1 CASSQEVRGYEQYF
TRBJ2-7 15 many TRBV14 CASSQVRGRSYEQYF
TRBJ1-1 12 many TRBV15 CATSRRGTEAFF
TRBJ2-3 15 few TRBV5-1 CASSLVGPPGDTQYF
TRBJ2-2 14 many TRBV12-3/TRBV12-4 CASSLYGDTGELFF
TRBJ2-7 13 many TRBV7-9 CASSLGGRYEQYF
TRBJ1-2 13 many TRBV5-1 CASSRTGNYGYTF
TRBJ2-7 13 few TRBV3-1 CASTREGGYEQYF
TRBJ1-1 13 many TRBV10-3 CAIGKGLNTEAFF
TRBJ2-2 13 many TRBV7-2 CASSLNQRGQMIF
TRBJ1-6 14 many TRBV20-1 CSARKGQDNSPLHF
TRBJ2-1 11 many TRBV12-3/TRBV12-4 CASSFLSEQFF
TRBJ2-7 14 many TRBV20-1 CSARGVTSVDEQYF
TRBJ1-2 16 many TRBV12-3/TRBV12-4 CASRPFAARSNYGYTF
TRBJ2-5 14 few TRBV20-1 CSARPTQGVETQYF
TRBJ2-2 18 many TRBV3-1 CASSPRGGLAGVTGELFF
TRBJ2-3 15 - TRBV28 CASSFVTGGTDTRYF
TRBJ1-2 13 many TRBV20-1 CSASGTPEGGYTF
TRBJ1-5 13 many TRBV5-5 CASTLGGNQPQHF
TRBJ2-7 14 many TRBV5-1 CASSLAIDSYEQYF